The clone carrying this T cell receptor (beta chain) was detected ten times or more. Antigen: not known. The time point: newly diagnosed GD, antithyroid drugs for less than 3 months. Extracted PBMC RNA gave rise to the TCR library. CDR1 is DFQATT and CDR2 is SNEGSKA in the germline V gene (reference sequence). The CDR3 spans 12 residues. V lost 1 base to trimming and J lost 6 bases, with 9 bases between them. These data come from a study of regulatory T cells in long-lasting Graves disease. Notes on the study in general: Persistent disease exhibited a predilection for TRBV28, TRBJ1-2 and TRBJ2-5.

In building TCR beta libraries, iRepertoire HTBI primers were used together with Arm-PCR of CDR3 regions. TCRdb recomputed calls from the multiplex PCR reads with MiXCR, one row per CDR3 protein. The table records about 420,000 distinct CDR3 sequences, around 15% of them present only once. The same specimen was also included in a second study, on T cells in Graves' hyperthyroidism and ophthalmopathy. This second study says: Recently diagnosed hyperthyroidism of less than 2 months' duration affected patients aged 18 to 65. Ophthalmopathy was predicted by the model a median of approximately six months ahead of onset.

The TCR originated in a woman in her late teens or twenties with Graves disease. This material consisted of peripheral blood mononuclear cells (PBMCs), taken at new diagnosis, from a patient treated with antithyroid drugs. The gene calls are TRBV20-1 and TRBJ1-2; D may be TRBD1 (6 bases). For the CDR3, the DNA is TGCAGTGCTAGAGCTGGGGGCCATGGCTACACCTTC. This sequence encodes CSARAGGHGYTF.